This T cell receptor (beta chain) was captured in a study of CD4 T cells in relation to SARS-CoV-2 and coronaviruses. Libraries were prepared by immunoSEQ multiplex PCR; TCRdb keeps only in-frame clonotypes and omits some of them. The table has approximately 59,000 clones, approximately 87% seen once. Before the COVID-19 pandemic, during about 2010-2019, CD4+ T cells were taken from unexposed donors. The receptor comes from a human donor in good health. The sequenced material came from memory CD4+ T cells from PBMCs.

The CDR3 bases are TGTGCCAGCAAGAGCTCAGGGGCCTATAATTCACCCCTCCACTTT. This sequence encodes CASKSSGAYNSPLHF. The chain recombines TRBV5-8 with TRBJ1-6, with D maybe TRBD1 (6 bases). The CDR3 length is 15 residues. V lost 6 bases to trimming and J lost 2 bases, with 12 bases between them. CDR1 and CDR2 from the germline V gene are SGHTS and YDEGEE.